This T cell receptor (beta chain) comes out of a study of monozygotic twins with inflammatory bowel disease. Each UMI harboured a 6-nucleotide sample barcode and was appended via template switching. One entry per CDR3 protein, without DNA, is what TCRdb gives after re-calling the 5' RACE reads. There are under 45,000 distinct CDR3 sequences in the sample, with less than 6.5% held by the top ten. The template was total RNA from whole blood, with no T cell sorting. Germline V gene sequence: CDR1 LGHNA, CDR2 YNFKEQ. This CDR3 has 16 residues. Sequenced sample: blood. V usage is TRBV4-2 and J usage is TRBJ2-1. The receptor comes from a human donor with ulcerative colitis or Crohn's disease, or a healthy co-twin of an affected twin (not recorded which). This chain's CDR3 is CASSQVMYATYNEQFF.